What follows is one TCR beta chain and its context. The source of the sample is a study of blood T cell repertoires in COVID-19. As for the study in general: The samples span acute and convalescent COVID-19 from the United States, Italy and Spain. Sources were T cells, B-cell-depleted T cells, or PBMCs; the material itself was cDNA or gDNA.

Original analysis: Reference gene primer amplification in the assay estimated nucleated cell counts. Some clones are missing from TCRdb's copy, which holds only in-frame ones; the method was immunoSEQ multiplex PCR. The V and J calls and the clone size are those of that table, but D and trimming were determined from the DNA. Among around 47,000 clones, 81% were seen once, and the ten largest hold about 27%. A Seattle source enrolled patients during active infection and followed them longitudinally. V gave up 5 bases and J gave up 9 bases; unmatched junction bases: 16. This CDR3 spans 17 amino acids. Germline V CDR1 and CDR2: SGHAT, FQNNGV.

The material sequenced was peripheral blood. The TCR originated in an elderly woman with COVID-19, enrolled during active disease. J is TRBJ2-4 and V is TRBV11-2; TRBD1 aligns across 10 bases. CDR3 nucleotides: TGTGCCAGCAGCCCTACTCCGACAGGGGGCTCCTCGATCATTCAGTACTTC. The encoded protein is CASSPTPTGGSSIIQYF.